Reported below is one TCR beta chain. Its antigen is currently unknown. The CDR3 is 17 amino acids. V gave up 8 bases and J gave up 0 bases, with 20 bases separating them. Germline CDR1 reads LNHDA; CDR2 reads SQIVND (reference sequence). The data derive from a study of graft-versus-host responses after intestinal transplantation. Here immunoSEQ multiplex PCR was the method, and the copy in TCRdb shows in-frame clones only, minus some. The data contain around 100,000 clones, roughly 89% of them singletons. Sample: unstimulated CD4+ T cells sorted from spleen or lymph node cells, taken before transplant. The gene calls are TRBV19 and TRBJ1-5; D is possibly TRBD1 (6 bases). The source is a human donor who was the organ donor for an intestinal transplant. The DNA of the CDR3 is TGTGCCAGTGGCAGGCGACAGGACATCTATAGCAATCAGCCCCAGCATTTT. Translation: CASGRRQDIYSNQPQHF.